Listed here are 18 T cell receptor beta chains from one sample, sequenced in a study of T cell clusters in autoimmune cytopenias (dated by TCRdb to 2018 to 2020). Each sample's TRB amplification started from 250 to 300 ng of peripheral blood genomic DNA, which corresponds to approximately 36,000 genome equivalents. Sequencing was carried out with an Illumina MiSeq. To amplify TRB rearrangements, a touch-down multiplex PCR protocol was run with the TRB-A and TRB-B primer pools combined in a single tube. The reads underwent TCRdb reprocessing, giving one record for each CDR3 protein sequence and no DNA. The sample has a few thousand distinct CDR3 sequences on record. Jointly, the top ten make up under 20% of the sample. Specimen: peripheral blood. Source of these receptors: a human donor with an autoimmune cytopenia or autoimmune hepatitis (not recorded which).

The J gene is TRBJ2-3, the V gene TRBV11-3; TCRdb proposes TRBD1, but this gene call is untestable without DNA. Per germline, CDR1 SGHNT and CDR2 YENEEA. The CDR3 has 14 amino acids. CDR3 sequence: CASSQGGGLDTQYF. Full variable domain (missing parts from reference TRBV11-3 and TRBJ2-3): EAGVVQSPRYKIIEKKQPVAFWCNPISGHNTLYWYLQNLGQGPELLIRYENEEAVDDSQLPKDRFSAERLKGVDSTLKIQPAELGDSAVYLCASSQGGGLDTQYFGPGTRLTVL.

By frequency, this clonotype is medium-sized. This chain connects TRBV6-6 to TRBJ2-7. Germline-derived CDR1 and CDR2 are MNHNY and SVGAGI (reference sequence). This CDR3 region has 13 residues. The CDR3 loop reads CASSTTAYYEQYF.

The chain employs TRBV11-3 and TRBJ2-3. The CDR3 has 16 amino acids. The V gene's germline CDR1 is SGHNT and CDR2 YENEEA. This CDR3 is CASSPEAGWSTDTQYF.

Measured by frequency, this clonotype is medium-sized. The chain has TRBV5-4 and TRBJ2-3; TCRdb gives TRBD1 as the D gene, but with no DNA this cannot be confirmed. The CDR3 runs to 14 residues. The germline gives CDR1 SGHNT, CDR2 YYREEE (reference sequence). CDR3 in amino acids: CASYRGLGTDTQYF.

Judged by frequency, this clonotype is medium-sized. CDR3 region: CAWSSLRTGEGKNYGYTF. V gene TRBV30 combines with J gene TRBJ1-2; without DNA, the TCRdb call of TRBD1 cannot be checked. Germline V lookup: CDR1 GTSNPN, CDR2 SVGIG (reference sequence). The CDR3 loop spans 18 amino acids.

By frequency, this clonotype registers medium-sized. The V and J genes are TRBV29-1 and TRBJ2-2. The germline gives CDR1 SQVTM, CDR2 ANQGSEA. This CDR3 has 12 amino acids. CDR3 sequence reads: CSVGVVTGELFF.

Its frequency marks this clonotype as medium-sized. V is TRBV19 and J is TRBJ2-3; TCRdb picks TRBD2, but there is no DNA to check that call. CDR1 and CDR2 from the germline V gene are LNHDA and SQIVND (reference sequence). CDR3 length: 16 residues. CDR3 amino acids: CASSSLPGTGTDTQYF. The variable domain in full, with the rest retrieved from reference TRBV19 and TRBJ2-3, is DGGITQSPKYLFRKEGQNVTLSCEQNLNHDAMYWYRQDPGQGLRLIYYSQIVNDFQKGDIAEGYSVSREKKESFPLTVTSAQKNPTAFYLCASSSLPGTGTDTQYFGPGTRLTVL.

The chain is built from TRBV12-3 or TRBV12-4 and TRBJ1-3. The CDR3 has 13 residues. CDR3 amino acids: CASSFGVGNTIYF.

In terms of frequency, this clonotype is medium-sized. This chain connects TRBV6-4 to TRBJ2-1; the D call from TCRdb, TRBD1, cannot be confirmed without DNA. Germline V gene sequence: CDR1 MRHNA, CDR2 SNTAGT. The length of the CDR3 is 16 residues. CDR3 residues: CASSSQAGAGYNEQFF.

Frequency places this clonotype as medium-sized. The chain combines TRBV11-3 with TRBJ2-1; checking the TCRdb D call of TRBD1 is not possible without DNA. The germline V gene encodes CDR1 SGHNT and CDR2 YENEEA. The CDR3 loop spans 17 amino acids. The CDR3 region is CASSLDGGGLSYNEQFF. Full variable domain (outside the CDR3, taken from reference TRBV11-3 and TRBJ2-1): EAGVVQSPRYKIIEKKQPVAFWCNPISGHNTLYWYLQNLGQGPELLIRYENEEAVDDSQLPKDRFSAERLKGVDSTLKIQPAELGDSAVYLCASSLDGGGLSYNEQFFGPGTRLTVL.

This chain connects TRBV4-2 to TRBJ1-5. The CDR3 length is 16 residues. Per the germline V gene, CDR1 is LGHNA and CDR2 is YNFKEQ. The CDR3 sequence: CASSQTGQYSNQPQHF.

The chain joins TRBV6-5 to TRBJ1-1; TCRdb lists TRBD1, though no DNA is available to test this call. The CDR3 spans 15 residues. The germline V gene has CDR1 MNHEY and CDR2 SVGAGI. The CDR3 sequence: CASSKGTNMNTEAFF.

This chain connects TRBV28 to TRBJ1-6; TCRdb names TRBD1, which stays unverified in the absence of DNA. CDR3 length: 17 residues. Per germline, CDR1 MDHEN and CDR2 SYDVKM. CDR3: CASSLGTTRSYNSPLHF.

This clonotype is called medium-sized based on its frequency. The CDR3 sequence: CASSSQGAREASPLHF. The J gene is TRBJ1-6, the V gene TRBV27; the TCRdb call, TRBD1, lacks DNA for checking. The CDR3 has 16 amino acids. The germline V gene has CDR1 MNHEY and CDR2 SMNVEV (reference sequence).

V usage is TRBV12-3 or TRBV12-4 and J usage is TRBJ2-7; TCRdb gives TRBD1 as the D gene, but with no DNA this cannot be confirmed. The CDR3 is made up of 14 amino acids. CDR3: CASSFRGAGREQYF.

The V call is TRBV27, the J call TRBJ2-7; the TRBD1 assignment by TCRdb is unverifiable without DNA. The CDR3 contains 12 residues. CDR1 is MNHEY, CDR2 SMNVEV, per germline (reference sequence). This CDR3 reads CASSLRGGEQYF.

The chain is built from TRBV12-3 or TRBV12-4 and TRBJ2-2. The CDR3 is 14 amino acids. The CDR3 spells CASSLEGSTGELFF.

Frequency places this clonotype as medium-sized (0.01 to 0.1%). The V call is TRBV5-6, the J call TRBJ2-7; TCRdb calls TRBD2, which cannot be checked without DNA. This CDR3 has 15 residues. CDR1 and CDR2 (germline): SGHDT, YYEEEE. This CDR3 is CASSPRVDGAYEQYF.